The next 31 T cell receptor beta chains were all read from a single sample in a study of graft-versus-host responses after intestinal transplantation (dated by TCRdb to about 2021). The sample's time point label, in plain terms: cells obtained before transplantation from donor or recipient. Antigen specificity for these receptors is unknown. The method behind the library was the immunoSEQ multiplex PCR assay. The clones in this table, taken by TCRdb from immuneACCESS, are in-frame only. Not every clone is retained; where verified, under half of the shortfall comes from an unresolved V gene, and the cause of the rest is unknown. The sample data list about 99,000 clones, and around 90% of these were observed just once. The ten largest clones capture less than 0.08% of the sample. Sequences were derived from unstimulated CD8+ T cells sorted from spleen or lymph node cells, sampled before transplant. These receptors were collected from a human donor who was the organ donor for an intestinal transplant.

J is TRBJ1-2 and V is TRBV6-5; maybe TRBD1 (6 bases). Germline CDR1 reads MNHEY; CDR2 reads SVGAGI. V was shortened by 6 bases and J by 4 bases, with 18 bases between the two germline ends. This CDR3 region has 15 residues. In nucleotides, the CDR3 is TGTGCCAGCAGGTACCTTGAAGGACAGATCTATGGCTACACCTTC. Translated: CASRYLEGQIYGYTF.

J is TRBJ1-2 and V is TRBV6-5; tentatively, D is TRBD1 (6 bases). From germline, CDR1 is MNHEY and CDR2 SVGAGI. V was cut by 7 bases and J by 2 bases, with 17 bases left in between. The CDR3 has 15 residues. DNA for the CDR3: TGTGCCAGCACTAGGACATTCAGGGGAAACTATGGCTACACCTTC. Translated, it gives CASTRTFRGNYGYTF.

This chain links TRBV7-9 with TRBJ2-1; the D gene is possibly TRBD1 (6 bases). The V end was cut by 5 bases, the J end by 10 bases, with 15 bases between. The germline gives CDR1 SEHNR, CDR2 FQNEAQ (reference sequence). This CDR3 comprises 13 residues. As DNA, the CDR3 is TGTGCCAGCAGCCATCGGACAGACCAAGAGCAGTTCTTC. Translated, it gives CASSHRTDQEQFF.

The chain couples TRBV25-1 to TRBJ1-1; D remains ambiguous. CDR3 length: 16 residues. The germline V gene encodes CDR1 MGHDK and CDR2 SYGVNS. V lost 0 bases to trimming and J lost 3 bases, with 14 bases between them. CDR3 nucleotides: TGTGCCAGCAGTGAATATGGCAGTGATCTTGACACTGAAGCTTTCTTT. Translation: CASSEYGSDLDTEAFF.

The CDR3 nucleotides are TGTGCTAGTGGTACTACGGGACTAGATGGCAATGAGCAGTTCTTC. Protein: CASGTTGLDGNEQFF. V usage is TRBV12-5 and J usage is TRBJ2-1, with 8 bases aligning to TRBD2. V dropped 5 bases and J dropped 6; count of bases not matched to a gene: 9. Germline V CDR1 and CDR2: LGHNT, FRNRAP. The CDR3 contains 15 residues.

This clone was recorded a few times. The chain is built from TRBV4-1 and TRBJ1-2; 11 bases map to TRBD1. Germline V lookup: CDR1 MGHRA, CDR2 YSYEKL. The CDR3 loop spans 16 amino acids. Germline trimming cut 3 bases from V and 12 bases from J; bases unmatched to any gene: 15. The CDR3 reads CASSHGPSGTGGIDTF. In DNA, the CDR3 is TGCGCCAGCAGCCACGGACCTTCCGGGACAGGGGGTATCGACACCTTC.

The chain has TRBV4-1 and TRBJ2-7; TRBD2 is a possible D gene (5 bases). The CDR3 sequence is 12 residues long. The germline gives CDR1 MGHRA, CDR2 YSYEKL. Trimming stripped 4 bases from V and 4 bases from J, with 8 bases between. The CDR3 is CASSPGEYEQYF. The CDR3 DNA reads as TGCGCCAGCAGCCCTGGGGAGTACGAGCAGTACTTC.

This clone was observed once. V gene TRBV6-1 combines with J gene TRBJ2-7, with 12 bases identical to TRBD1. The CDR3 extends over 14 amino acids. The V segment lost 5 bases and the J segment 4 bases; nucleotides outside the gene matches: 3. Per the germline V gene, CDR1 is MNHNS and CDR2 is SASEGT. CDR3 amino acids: CASSWGQGAYEQYF. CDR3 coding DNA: TGTGCCAGCAGTTGGGGACAGGGGGCTTACGAGCAGTACTTC.

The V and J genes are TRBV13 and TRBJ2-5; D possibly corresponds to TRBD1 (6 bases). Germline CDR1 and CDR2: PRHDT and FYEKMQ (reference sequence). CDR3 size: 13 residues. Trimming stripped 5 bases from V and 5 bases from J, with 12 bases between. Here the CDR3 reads CASSITGLETQYF. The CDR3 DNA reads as TGTGCCAGCAGCATAACAGGGCTGGAGACCCAGTACTTC.

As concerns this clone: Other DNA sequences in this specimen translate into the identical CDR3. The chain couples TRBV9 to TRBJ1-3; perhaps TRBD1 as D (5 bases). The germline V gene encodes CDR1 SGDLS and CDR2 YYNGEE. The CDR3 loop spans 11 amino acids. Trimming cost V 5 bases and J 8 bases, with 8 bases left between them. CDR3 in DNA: TGTGCCAGCAGGGACACGGACACCATATATTTT. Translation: CASRDTDTIYF.

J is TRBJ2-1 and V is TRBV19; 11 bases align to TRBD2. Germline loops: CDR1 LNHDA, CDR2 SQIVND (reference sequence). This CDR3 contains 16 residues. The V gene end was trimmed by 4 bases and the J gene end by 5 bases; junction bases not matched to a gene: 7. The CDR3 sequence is CASSTWGLADNNEQFF. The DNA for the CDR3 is TGTGCCAGTAGTACGTGGGGACTAGCGGATAACAATGAGCAGTTCTTC.

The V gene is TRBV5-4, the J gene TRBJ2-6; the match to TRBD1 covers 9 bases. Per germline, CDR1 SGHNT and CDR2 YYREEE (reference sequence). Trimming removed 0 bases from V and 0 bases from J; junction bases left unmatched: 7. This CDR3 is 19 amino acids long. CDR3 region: CASSLVDRGDSSGANVLTF. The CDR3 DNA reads TGTGCCAGCAGCTTGGTCGACAGGGGGGACAGCTCTGGGGCCAACGTCCTGACTTTC.

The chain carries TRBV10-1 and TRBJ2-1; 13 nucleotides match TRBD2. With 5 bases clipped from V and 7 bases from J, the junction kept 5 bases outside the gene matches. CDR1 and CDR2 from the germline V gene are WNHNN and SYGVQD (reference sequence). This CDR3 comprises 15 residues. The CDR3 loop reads CASSKTSGGINEQFF. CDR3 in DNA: TGCGCCAGCAGTAAGACTAGCGGGGGGATAAATGAGCAGTTCTTC.

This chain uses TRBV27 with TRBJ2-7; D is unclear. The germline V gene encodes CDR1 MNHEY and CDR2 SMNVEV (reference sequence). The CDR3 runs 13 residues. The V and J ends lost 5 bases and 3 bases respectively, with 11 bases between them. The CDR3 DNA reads TGTGCCAGCAGTGACATCCAGCACTACGAGCAGTACTTC. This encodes CASSDIQHYEQYF.

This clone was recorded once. The CDR3 reads CASSYLGGGIQETQYF. For the CDR3, the DNA is TGTGCCAGCAGCTACCTGGGGGGGGGAATCCAAGAGACCCAGTACTTC. The gene calls are TRBV7-9 and TRBJ2-5; the match to TRBD2 covers 7 bases. V dropped 4 bases and J dropped 1; count of bases not matched to a gene: 9. Germline V gives CDR1 SEHNR, CDR2 FQNEAQ (reference sequence). The CDR3 spans 16 residues.

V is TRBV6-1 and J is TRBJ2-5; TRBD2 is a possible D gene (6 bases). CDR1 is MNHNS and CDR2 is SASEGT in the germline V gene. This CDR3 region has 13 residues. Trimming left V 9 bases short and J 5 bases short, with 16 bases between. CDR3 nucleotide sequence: TGTGCCAGTACACCCATTGGGGGGGAGACCCAGTACTTC. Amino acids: CASTPIGGETQYF.

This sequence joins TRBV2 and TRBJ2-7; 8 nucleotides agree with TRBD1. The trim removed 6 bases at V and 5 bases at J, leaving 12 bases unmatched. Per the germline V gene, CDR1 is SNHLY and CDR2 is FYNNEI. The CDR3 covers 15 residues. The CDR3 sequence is CASREQTGVGNEQYF. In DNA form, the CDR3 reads TGTGCCAGCAGGGAGCAGACAGGGGTGGGCAACGAGCAGTACTTC. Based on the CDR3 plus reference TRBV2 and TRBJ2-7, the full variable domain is EPEVTQTPSHQVTQMGQEVILRCVPISNHLYFYWYRQILGQKVEFLVSFYNNEISEKSEIFDDQFSVERPDGSNFTLKIRSTKLEDSAMYFCASREQTGVGNEQYFGPGTRLTVT.

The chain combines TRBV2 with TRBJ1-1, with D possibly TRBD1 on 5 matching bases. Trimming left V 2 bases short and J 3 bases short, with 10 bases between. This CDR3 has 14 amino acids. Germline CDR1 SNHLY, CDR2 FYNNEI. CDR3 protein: CASSELGPDTEAFF. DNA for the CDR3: TGTGCCAGCAGTGAATTGGGGCCTGACACTGAAGCTTTCTTT.

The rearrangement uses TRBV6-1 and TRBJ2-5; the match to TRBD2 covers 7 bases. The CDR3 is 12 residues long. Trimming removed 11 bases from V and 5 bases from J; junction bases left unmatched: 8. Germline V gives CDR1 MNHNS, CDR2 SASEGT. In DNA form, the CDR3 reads TGTGCCGGAGCGTGGGGAGGGGAGACCCAGTACTTC. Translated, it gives CAGAWGGETQYF.

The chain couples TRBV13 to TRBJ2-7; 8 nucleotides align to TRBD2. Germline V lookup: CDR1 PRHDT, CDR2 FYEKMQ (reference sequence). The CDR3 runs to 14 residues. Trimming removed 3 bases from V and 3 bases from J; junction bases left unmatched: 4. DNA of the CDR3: TGTGCCAGCAGCTTGGAGCGGGAGAGCTACGAGCAGTACTTC. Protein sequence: CASSLERESYEQYF.

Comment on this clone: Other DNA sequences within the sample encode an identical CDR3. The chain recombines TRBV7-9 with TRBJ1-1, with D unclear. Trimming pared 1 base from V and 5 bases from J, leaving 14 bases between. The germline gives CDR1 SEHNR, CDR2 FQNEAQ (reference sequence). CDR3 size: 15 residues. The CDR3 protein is CASSLVADGGTEAFF. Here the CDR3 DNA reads TGTGCCAGCAGCTTAGTAGCTGACGGAGGAACTGAAGCTTTCTTT.

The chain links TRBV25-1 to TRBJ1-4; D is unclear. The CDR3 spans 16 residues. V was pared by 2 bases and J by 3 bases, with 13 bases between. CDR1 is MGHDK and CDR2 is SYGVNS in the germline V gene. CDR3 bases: TGTGCCAGCAGTGAAATGTCTCCCGGGTCTAATGAAAAACTGTTTTTT. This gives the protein CASSEMSPGSNEKLFF.

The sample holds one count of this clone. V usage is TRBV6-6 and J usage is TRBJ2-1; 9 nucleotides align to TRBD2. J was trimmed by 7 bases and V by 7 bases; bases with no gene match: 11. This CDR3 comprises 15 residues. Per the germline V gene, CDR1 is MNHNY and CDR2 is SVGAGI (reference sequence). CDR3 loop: CASKTSGTSPNEQFF. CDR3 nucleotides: TGTGCCAGCAAAACATCCGGGACTAGCCCAAATGAGCAGTTCTTC.

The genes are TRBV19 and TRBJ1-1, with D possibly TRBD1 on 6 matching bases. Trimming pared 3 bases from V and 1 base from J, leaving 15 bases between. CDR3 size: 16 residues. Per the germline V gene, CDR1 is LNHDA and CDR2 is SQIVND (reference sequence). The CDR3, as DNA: TGTGCCAGTAGTATTGGGTGGGACATGCGGAACACTGAAGCTTTCTTT. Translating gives CASSIGWDMRNTEAFF.

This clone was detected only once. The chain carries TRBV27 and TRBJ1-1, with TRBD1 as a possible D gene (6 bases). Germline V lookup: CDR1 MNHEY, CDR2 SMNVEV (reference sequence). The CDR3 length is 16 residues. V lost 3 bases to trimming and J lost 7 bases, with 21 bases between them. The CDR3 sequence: CASSLGLQGSPDEAFF. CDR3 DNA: TGTGCCAGCAGTTTGGGCCTACAGGGCAGTCCAGATGAAGCTTTCTTT.

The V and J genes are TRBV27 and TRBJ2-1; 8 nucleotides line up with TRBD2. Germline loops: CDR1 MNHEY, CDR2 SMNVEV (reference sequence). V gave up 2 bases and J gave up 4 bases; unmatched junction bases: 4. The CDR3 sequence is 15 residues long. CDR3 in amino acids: CASSLGLAGYNEQFF. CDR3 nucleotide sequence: TGTGCCAGCAGTTTAGGGTTAGCGGGATACAATGAGCAGTTCTTC.

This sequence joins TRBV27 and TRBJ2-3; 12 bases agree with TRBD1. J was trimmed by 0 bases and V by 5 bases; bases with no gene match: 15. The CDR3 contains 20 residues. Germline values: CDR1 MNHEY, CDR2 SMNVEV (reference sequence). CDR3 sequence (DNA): TGTGCCAGCAGTCCCCTCGTTAGGGACAGGGGGCTACTTAGCACAGATACGCAGTATTTT. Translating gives CASSPLVRDRGLLSTDTQYF.

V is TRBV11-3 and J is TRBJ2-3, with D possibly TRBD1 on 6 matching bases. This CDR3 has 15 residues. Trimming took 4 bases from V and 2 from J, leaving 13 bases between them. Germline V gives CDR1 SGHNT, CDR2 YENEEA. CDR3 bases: TGTGCCAGCAGCTCGAGGACAGCGAACACAGATACGCAGTATTTT. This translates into CASSSRTANTDTQYF.

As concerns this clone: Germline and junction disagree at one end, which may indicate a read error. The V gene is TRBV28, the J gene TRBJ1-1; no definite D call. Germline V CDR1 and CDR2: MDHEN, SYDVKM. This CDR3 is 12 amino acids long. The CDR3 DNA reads TGTGCCAGCAGCCCGGGGAACTCTGAAGCTTTCTTT. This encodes CASSPGNSEAFF.

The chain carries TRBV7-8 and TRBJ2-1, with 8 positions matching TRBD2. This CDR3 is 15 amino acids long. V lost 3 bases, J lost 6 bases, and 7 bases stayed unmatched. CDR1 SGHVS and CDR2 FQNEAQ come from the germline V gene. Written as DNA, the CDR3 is TGTGCCAGCAGCTTTATCCAGCGGGAGCGCAATGAGCAGTTCTTC. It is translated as CASSFIQRERNEQFF.

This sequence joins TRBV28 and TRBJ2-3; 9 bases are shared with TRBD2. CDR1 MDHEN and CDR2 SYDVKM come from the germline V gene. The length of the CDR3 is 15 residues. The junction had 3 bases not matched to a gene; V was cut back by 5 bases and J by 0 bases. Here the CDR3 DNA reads TGTGCCAGCAGTGTCCTAGCGGGAAGCACAGATACGCAGTATTTT. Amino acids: CASSVLAGSTDTQYF.